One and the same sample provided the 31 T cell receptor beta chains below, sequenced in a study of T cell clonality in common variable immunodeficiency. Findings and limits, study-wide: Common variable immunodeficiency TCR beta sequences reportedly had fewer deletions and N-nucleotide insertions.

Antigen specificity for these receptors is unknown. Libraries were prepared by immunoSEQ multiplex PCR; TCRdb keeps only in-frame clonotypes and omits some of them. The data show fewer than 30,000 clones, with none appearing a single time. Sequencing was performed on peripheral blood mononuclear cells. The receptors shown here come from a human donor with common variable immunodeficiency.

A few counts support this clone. The covered CDR3 bases are TGTGCCAGCAGCTCCAGGACAGGGGATGGAAACACC. Translation gives CASSSRTGDGNT. The entire CDR3 protein is CASSSRTGDGNTIYF. V is TRBV7-6 and J is TRBJ1-3; 9 nucleotides agree with TRBD1. Coverage ceases 3 residues before the CDR3 finishes, and the germline J gene fills in the end. The CDR3 runs 15 residues. Germline V gene data show CDR1 as SGHVS and CDR2 as FNYEAQ. Unmatched junction bases numbered 4, after V lost 4 bases and J lost 3 bases. Drawing the rest from reference TRBV7-6 and TRBJ1-3, the complete variable domain is GAGVSQSPRYKVTKRGQDVALRCDPISGHVSLYWYRQALGQGPEFLTYFNYEAQQDKSGLPNDRFSAERPEGSISTLTIQRTEQRDSAMYRCASSSRTGDGNTIYFGEGSWLTVV.

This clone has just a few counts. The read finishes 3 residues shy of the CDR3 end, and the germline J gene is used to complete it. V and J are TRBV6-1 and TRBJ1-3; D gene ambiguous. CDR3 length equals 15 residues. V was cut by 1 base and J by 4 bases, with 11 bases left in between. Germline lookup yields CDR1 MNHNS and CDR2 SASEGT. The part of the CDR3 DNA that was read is TGTGCCAGCAGTGAAGTTCGAGCCTGGGGAAACACC. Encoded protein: CASSEVRAWGNT. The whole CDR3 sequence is CASSEVRAWGNTIYF.

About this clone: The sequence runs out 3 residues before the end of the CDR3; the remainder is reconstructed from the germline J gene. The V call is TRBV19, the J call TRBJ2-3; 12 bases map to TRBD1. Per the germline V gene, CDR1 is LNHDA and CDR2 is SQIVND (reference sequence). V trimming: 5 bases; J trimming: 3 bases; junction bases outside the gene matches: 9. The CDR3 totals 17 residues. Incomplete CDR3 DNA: TGTGCCAGTAGTCTGAGATGGGGACAGGGGGCAACAGATACG. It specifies CASSLRWGQGATDT. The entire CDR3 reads CASSLRWGQGATDTQYF.

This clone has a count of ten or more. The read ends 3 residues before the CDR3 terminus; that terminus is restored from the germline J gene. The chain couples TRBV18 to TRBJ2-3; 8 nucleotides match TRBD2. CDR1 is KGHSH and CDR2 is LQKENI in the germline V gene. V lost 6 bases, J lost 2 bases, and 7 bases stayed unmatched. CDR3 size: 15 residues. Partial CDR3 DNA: TGTGCCAGCTCTGTGAGCGGGAGAGACACAGATACG. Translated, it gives CASSVSGRDTDT. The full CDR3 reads CASSVSGRDTDTQYF. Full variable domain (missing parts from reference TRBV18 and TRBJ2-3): NAGVMQNPRHLVRRRGQEARLRCSPMKGHSHVYWYRQLPEEGLKFMVYLQKENIIDESGMPKERFSAEFPKEGPSILRIQQVVRGDSAAYFCASSVSGRDTDTQYFGPGTRLTVL.

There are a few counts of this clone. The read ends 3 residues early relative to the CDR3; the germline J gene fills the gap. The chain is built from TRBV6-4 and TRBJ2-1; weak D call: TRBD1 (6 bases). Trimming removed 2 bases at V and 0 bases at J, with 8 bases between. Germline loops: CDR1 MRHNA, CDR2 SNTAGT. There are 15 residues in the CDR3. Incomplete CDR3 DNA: TGTGCCAGCAGTGACGGACAGAGCTCCTACAATGAG. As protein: CASSDGQSSYNE. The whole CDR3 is CASSDGQSSYNEQFF.

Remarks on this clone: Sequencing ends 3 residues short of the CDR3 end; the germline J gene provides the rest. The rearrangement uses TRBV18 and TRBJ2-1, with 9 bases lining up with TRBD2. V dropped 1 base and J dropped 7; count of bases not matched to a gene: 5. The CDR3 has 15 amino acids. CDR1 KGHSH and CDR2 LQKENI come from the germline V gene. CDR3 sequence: CASSPLAGDRNEQFF. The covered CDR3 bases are TGTGCCAGCTCACCACTAGCGGGAGACCGGAATGAG.

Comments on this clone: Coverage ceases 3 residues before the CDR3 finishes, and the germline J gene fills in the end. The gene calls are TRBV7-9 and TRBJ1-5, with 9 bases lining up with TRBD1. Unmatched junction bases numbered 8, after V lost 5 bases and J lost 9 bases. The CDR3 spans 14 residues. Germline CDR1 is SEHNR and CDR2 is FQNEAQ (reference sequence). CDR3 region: CASSGTGLDRPQHF. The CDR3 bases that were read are TGTGCCAGCAGCGGGACAGGGTTGGATCGGCCC.

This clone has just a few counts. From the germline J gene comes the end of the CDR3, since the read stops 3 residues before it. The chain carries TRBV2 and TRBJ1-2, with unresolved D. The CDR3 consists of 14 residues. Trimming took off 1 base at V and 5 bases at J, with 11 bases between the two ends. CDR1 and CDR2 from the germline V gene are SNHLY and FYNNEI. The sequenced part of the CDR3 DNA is TGTGCCAGCAGTGAAGAGCGCCGAACTTATGGC. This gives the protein CASSEERRTYG. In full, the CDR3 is CASSEERRTYGYTF.

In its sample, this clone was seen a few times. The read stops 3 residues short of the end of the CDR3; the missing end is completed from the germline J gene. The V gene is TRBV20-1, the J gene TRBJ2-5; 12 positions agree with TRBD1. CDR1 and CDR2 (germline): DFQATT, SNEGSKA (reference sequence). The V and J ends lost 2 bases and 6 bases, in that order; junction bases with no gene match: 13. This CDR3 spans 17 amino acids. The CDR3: CSARHPGGDRGLQTQYF. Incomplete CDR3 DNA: TGCAGTGCTAGACACCCCGGGGGGGACAGGGGGCTTCAGACC.

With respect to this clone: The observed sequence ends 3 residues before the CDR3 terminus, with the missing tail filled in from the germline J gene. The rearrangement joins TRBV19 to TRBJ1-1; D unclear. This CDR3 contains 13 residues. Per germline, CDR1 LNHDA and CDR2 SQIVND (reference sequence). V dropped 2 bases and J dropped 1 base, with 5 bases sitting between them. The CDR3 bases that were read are TGTGCCAGTAGTATATACGGGAACACTGAA. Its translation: CASSIYGNTE. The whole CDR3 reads CASSIYGNTEAFF.

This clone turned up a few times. The DNA read from the CDR3 is TGTGCCAGCAGCGCGCGGGACAATAACTATGGC. It specifies CASSARDNNYG. The full CDR3 reads CASSARDNNYGYTF. V and J are TRBV7-9 and TRBJ1-2, with D possibly TRBD1 on 6 matching bases. The observed sequence ends 3 residues before the CDR3 terminus, with the missing tail filled in from the germline J gene. Germline loops: CDR1 SEHNR, CDR2 FQNEAQ (reference sequence). V lost 5 bases and J lost 1, with 11 bases in between. The CDR3 is 14 amino acids.

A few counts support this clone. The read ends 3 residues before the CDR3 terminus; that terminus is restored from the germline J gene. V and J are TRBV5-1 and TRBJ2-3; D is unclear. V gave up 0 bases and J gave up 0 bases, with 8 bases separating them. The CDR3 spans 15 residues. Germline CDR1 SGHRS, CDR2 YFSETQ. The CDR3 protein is CASSLGGPSTDTQYF. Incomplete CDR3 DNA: TGCGCCAGCAGCTTGGGTGGGCCCAGCACAGATACG.

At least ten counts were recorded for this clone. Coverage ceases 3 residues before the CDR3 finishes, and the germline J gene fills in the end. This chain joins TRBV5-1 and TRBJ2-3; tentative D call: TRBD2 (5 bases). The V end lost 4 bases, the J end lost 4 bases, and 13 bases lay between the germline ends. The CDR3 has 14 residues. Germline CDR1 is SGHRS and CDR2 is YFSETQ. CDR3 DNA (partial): TGCGCCAGCAGCCCGAGCGGAGGAGCAGATACG. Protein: CASSPSGGADT. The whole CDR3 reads CASSPSGGADTQYF.

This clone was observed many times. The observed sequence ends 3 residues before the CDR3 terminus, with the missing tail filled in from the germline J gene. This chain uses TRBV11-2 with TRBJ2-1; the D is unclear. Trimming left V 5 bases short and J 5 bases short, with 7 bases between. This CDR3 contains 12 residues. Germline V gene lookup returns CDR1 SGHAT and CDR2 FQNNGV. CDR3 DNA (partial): TGTGCCAGCAGCATAGCCGACAATGAG. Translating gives CASSIADNE. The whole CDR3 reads CASSIADNEQFF.

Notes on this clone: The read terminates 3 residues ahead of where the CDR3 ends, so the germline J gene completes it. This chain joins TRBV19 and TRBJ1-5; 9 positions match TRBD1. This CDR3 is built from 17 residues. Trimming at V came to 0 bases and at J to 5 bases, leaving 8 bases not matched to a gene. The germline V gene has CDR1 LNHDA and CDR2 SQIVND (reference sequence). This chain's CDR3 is CASSIDGGWTGDQPQHF. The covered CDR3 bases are TGTGCCAGTAGTATAGATGGGGGCTGGACAGGGGATCAGCCC.

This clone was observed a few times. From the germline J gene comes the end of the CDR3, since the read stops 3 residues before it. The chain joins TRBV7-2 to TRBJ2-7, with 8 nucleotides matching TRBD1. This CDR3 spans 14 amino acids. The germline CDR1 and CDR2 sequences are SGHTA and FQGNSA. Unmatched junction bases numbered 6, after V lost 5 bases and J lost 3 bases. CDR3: CASSPGGSYYEQYF. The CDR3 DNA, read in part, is TGTGCCAGCAGCCCAGGGGGCAGCTACTACGAG.

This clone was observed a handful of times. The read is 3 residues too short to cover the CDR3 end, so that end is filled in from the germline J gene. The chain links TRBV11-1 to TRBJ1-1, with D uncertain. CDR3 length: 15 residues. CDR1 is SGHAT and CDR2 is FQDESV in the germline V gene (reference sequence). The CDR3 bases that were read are TGTGCCAGCAGCTTTATTGCGGGGAGTTTGGGAGAA. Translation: CASSFIAGSLGE. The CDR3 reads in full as CASSFIAGSLGEAFF.

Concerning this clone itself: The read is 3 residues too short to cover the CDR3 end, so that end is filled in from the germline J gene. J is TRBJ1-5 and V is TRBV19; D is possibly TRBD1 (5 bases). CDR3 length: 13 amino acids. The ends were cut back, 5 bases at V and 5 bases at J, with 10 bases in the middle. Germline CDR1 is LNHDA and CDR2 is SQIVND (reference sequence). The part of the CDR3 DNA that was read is TGTGCCAGTAGTTTCTGGGGGGATCAGCCC. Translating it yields CASSFWGDQP. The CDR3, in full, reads CASSFWGDQPQHF. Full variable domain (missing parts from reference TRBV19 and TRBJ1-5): DGGITQSPKYLFRKEGQNVTLSCEQNLNHDAMYWYRQDPGQGLRLIYYSQIVNDFQKGDIAEGYSVSREKKESFPLTVTSAQKNPTAFYLCASSFWGDQPQHFGDGTRLSIL.

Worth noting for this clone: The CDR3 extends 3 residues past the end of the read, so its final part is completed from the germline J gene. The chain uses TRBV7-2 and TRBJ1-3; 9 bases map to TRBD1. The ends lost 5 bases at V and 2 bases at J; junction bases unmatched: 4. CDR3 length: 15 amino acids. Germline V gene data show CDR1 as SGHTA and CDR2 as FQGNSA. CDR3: CASSQDRGPGNTIYF. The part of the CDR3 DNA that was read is TGTGCCAGCAGCCAGGACAGGGGTCCTGGAAACACC.

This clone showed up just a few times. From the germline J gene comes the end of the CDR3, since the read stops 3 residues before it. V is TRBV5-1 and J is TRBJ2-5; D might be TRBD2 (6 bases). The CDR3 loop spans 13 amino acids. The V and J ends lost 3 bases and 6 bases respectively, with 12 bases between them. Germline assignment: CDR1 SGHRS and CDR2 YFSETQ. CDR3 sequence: CASSWRDWQTQYF. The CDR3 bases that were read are TGCGCCAGCAGCTGGCGGGACTGGCAGACC.

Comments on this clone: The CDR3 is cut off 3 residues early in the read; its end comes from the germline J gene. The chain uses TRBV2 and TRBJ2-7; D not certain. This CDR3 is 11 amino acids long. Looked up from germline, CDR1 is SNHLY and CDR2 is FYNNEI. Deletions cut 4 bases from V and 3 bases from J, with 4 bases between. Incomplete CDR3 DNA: TGTGCCAGCAGTGGAGGCTACGAG. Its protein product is CASSGGYE. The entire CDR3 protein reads CASSGGYEQYF.

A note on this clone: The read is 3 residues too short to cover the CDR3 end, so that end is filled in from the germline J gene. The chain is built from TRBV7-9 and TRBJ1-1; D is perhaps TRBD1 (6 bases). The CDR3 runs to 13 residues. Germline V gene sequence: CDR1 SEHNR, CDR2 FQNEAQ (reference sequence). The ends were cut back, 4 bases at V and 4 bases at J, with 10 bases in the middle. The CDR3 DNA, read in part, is TGTGCCAGCAGCTCAAGGACAGTCACTGAA. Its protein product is CASSSRTVTE. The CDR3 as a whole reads CASSSRTVTEAFF. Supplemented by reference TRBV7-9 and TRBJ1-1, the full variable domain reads DTGVSQNPRHKITKRGQNVTFRCDPISEHNRLYWYRQTLGQGPEFLTYFQNEAQLEKSRLLSDRFSAERPKGSFSTLEIQRTEQGDSAMYLCASSSRTVTEAFFGQGTRLTVV.

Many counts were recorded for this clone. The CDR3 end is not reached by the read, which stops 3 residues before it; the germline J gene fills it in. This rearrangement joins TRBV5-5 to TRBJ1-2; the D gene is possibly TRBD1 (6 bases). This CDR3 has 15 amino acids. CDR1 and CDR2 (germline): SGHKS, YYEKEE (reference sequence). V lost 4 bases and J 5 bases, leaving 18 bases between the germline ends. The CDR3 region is CASSLTGTSTYGYTF. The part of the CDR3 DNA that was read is TGTGCCAGCAGCCTAACCGGGACATCAACGTATGGC.

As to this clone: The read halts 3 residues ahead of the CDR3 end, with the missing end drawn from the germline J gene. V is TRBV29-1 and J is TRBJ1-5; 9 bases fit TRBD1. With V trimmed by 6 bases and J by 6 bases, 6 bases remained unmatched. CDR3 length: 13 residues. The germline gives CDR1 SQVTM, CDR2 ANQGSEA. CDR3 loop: CSVAQGARQPQHF. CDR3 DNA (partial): TGCAGCGTGGCACAGGGGGCGCGTCAGCCC.

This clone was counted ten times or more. The DNA read from the CDR3 is TGCAGTGCTAGAGATCGGACTAGCGGTTACACAGATACG. Amino acid sequence: CSARDRTSGYTDT. The full CDR3 protein reads CSARDRTSGYTDTQYF. The V gene is TRBV20-1, the J gene TRBJ2-3; 10 bases map to TRBD2. The CDR3 goes on 3 residues after the read ends, and that part is filled in from the germline J gene. There are 16 residues in the CDR3. The junction had 5 bases not matched to a gene; V was cut back by 0 bases and J by 2 bases. CDR1 and CDR2 from the germline V gene are DFQATT and SNEGSKA (reference sequence).

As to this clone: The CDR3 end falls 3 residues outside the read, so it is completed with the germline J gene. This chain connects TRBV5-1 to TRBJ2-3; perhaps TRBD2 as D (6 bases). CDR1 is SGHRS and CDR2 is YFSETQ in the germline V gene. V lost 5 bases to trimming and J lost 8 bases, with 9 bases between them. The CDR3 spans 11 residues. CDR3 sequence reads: CASRAGITQYF. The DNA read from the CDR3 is TGCGCCAGCAGGGCGGGGATTACG.

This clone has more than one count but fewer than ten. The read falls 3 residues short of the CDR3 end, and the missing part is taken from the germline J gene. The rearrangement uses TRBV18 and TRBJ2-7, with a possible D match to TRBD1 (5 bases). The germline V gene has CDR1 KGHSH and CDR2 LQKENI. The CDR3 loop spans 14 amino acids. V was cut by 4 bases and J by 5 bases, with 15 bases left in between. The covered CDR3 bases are TGTGCCAGCTCACTCCGAGAAGGGGTCCACGAG. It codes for CASSLREGVHE. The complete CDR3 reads CASSLREGVHEQYF.

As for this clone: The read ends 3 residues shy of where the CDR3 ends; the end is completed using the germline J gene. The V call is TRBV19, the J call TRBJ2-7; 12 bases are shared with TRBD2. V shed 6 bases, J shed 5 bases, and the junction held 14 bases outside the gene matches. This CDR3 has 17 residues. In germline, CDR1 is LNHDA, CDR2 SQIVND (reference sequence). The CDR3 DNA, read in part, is TGTGCCAGTAGCGACCTAAGGACTAGCGGGGTGAACCACGAG. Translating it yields CASSDLRTSGVNHE. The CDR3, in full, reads CASSDLRTSGVNHEQYF.

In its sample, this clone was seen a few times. The CDR3 protein is CASSPRQGDEQYF. The sequenced CDR3 bases are TGTGCCAGCTCACCACGACAGGGCGACGAG. V is TRBV18 and J is TRBJ2-7, with TRBD1 identical over 7 bases. The sequence runs out 3 residues before the end of the CDR3; the remainder is reconstructed from the germline J gene. The CDR3 has 13 residues. V was clipped by 1 base and J by 5 bases; unmatched bases: 2. In germline, CDR1 is KGHSH, CDR2 LQKENI.

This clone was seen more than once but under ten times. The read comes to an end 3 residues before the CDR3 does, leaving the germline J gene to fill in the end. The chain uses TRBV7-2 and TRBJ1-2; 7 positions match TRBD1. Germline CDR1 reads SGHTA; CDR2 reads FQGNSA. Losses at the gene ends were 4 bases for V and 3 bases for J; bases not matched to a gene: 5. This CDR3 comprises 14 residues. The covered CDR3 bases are TGTGCCAGCAGCTCGGACAGGTGGGACTATGGC. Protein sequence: CASSSDRWDYG. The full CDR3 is CASSSDRWDYGYTF.

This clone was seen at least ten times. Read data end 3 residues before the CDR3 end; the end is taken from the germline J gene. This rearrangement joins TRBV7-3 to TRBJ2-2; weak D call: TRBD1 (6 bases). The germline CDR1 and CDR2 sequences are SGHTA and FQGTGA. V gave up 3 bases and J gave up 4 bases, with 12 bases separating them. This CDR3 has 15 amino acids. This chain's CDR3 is CASSLSQGRTGELFF. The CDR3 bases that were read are TGTGCCAGCAGCTTGAGTCAGGGGCGCACCGGGGAG.